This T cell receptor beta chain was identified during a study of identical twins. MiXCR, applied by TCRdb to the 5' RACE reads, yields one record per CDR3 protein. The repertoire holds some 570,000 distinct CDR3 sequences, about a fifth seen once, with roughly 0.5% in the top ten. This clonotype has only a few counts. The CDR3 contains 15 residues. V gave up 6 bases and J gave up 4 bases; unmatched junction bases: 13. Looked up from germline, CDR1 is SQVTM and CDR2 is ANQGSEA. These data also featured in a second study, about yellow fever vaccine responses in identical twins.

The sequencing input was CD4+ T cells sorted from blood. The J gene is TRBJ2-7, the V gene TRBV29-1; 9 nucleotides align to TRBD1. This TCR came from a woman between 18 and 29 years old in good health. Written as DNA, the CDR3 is TGCAGCGTCAACCTCACACCCGGGACAGGGTACGAGCAGTACTTC. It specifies CSVNLTPGTGYEQYF.